This is a list of T cell receptor beta chains from one sample in a study of metastatic and nonmetastatic thyroid tumors. From the PCR reads, TCRdb re-called clones with MiXCR. The top ten hold 25% to 35% of the sample, which has 25,000 to 35,000 clones, around 32% seen once. Material for sequencing was blood. These TCRs come from a female donor with papillary thyroid cancer or a benign thyroid nodule (not recorded which). Some clones in this sample may be carry-over from other donors' samples. Both conserved end residues are part of each CDR3. The D gene is left open where the match is weak. Clone sizes are given selectively: once, few, many, or a class where the clone is expanded.

>TRBD1|TRBV5-1|NA|TRBJ1-5|13
CASSPGGGQPQKF
TGCGCCAGCAGCCCAGGGGGCGGTCAGCCCCAGAAATTT
>TRBD1|TRBV5-4|NA|TRBJ1-5|17
CVSTYSDRTGANEPQHF
TGTGTCAGCACCTACTCTGATAGGACAGGGGCAAATGAGCCCCAGCATTTT
>NA|TRBV3-1|many|TRBJ1-3|15
CASSQVTFEGNTIYF
TGTGCCAGCAGCCAAGTTACGTTCGAGGGAAACACCATATATTTT
>TRBD1|TRBV7-9|NA|TRBJ1-1|14
CASSLVDRVAEAFF
TGTGCCAGCAGCTTAGTTGACAGGGTAGCTGAAGCTTTCTTT
>NA|TRBV5-1|many|TRBJ1-1|15
CASSLERGGNTEAFF
TGCGCCAGCAGCTTGGAGAGAGGGGGGAACACTGAAGCTTTCTTT
>TRBD2|TRBV28|many|TRBJ2-1|15
CASSRIKGGYNEQFF
TGTGCCAGCAGTCGGATAAAGGGAGGGTACAATGAGCAGTTCTTC
>NA|TRBV2|NA|TRBJ2-1|15
CSSSERQRNHNEQFF
TGTTCCAGCAGTGAACGGCAGCGGAACCACAATGAGCAGTTCTTC
>NA|TRBV30|NA|TRBJ1-2|13
CACRGIANYGYTF
TGTGCCTGCCGGGGGATAGCTAACTATGGCTACACCTTC
>TRBD2|TRBV5-1|many|TRBJ2-1|13
CASSIGGRAEQFF
TGCGCCAGCAGTATCGGAGGGAGGGCTGAGCAGTTCTTC
>NA|TRBV30|NA|TRBJ2-3|16
CAWTFLARTSTDTQYF
TGTGCCTGGACTTTTCTCGCGAGAACTAGCACAGATACGCAGTATTTT
>NA|TRBV30|many|TRBJ1-3|15
CAWRKGLFSGNTIYF
TGTGCCTGGAGAAAAGGCCTCTTCTCTGGAAACACCATATATTTT
>TRBD1|TRBV20-1|NA|TRBJ1-2|13
CSAIDRTGNVYTF
TGCAGTGCTATAGATCGGACAGGGAATGTCTACACCTTC
>NA|TRBV3-1|NA|TRBJ2-1|16
CASSRELAAVYNEQLF
TGTGCCAGCAGCCGGGAACTGGCGGCTGTATACAATGAGCAGCTCTTC
>NA|TRBV5-1|NA|TRBJ1-6|16
CASSLGTGLIDSPLHF
TGCGCCAGCAGCTTGGGAACAGGGCTGATTGATTCACCCCTCCACTTT
>NA|TRBV11-1|many|TRBJ2-7|16
CASSSFLATSSYEQYF
TGTGCCAGCAGCTCATTCCTAGCGACTAGCTCCTACGAGCAGTACTTC
>NA|TRBV9|NA|TRBJ1-1|16
CASSVGWAGANTEAFF
TGTGCCAGCAGCGTAGGGTGGGCGGGGGCGAACACTGAAGCTTTCTTT
>NA|TRBV20-1|once|TRBJ1-1|13
CSAQSRGGTEAFF
TGCAGTGCTCAAAGCCGGGGGGGCACTGAAGCTTTCTTT
>NA|TRBV20-1|NA|TRBJ2-2|13
CSAPGQNTGELFF
TGCAGTGCCCCGGGGCAGAACACCGGGGAGCTGTTTTTT
>TRBD2|TRBV6-1|many|TRBJ2-3|16
CASTQGASGRLGTQYF
TGTGCCAGCACCCAAGGGGCTAGCGGGAGACTGGGTACGCAGTATTTT
>TRBD2|TRBV12-3/TRBV12-4|NA|TRBJ2-7|13
CASTHGGDYEQYF
TGTGCCAGTACCCACGGGGGGGACTACGAGCAGTACTTC
>NA|TRBV4-3|many|TRBJ1-6|15
CASSQDFGSLGPLHF
TGCGCCAGCAGCCAAGATTTCGGGTCTTTAGGACCCCTCCACTTT
>NA|TRBV28|NA|TRBJ1-2|14
CASSTPQDNYGYTF
TGTGCCAGCAGCACCCCCCAGGATAACTATGGCTACACCTTC
>NA|TRBV9|NA|TRBJ2-2|16
CASSVGAQPSTAELFF
TGTGCGAGCAGCGTAGGGGCCCAGCCCTCCACCGCGGAGCTGTTTTTT
>TRBD1|TRBV11-3|NA|TRBJ1-4|18
CASSGDRGKWRANEKLFF
TGTGCCAGCAGCGGAGACAGGGGGAAATGGAGGGCTAATGAAAAACTGTTTTTT
>TRBD1|TRBV2|many|TRBJ1-2|11
CASRDRDGYTF
TGTGCCAGCAGGGACAGGGATGGCTACACCTTC
>NA|TRBV20-1|once|TRBJ2-2|17
CSARSARRGVNTGELFF
TGCAGTGCTAGATCCGCCCGGAGGGGGGTTAACACCGGGGAGCTGTTTTTT
>TRBD2|TRBV25-1|many|TRBJ2-5|15
CASSHRLAGQETQYF
TGTGCCAGCAGCCACCGACTAGCGGGACAAGAGACCCAGTACTTC
>NA|TRBV19|NA|TRBJ2-5|14
CASTPRTAQETQYF
TGTGCCAGTACTCCCCGGACAGCCCAAGAGACCCAGTACTTC
>NA|TRBV6-4|many|TRBJ2-3|14
CASSSGGPTDTQYF
TGTGCCAGCAGCTCAGGGGGGCCCACAGATACGCAGTATTTT
>NA|TRBV6-1|many|TRBJ1-3|15
CASTQDRSSGNTIYF
TGTGCCAGCACCCAAGACCGAAGCTCTGGAAACACCATATATTTT
>NA|TRBV2|NA|TRBJ2-7|15
CASRPSVIEVSAQYF
TGTGCCAGCAGACCAAGCGTGATCGAAGTCTCCGCGCAGTACTTC
>NA|TRBV12-3/TRBV12-4|many|TRBJ2-7|14
CASSFTDQTYEQYF
TGTGCCAGCAGTTTCACAGATCAGACCTACGAGCAGTACTTC
>NA|TRBV6-2/TRBV6-3|NA|TRBJ1-5|15
CASVKGQTINQPQHF
TGTGCCAGCGTTAAGGGGCAGACCATCAATCAGCCCCAGCATTTT
>NA|TRBV13|NA|TRBJ2-7|15
CASSLESQGGYEQYF
TGTGCCAGCAGCTTAGAATCACAGGGAGGCTACGAGCAGTACTTC
>NA|TRBV6-1|many|TRBJ1-4|17
CASSEDFWTATNEKLFF
TGTGCCAGCAGTGAGGATTTTTGGACAGCAACTAATGAAAAACTGTTTTTT
>NA|TRBV4-1|many|TRBJ2-1|13
CASSHLKGNEQFF
TGCGCCAGCAGCCATCTAAAGGGAAATGAGCAGTTCTTC
>NA|TRBV28|NA|TRBJ2-1|14
CASRVGGSYNEQFF
TGTGCCAGCAGAGTGGGGGGATCCTACAATGAGCAGTTCTTC
>NA|TRBV30|many|TRBJ2-6|13
CAWRTAGANVLTF
TGTGCCTGGAGGACCGCCGGGGCCAACGTCCTGACTTTC
>TRBD2|TRBV9|many|TRBJ2-5|16
CASSVDASGVKETQYF
TGTGCCAGCAGCGTAGATGCTAGCGGAGTTAAAGAGACCCAGTACTTC
>NA|TRBV27|few|TRBJ2-1|11
CASSFGSEQFF
TGTGCCAGCAGTTTTGGGAGTGAGCAGTTCTTC
>NA|TRBV12-3/TRBV12-4|many|TRBJ2-3|16
CASSYGKQTSTDTQYF
TGTGCCAGCAGTTACGGGAAACAAACAAGCACAGATACGCAGTATTTT
>TRBD2|TRBV6-2/TRBV6-3|NA|TRBJ2-3|15
CASSYGGWSTDTQYF
TGTGCTAGCAGTTACGGGGGGTGGTCCACAGATACGCAGTATTTT
>TRBD1|TRBV9|many|TRBJ2-7|14
CASSPGQGAYGQYF
TGTGCCAGCAGCCCAGGACAGGGGGCCTACGGGCAGTACTTC
>TRBD1|TRBV20-1|NA|TRBJ2-7|13
CSYVGTGAYEQYF
TGCAGTTATGTTGGGACAGGGGCTTACGAGCAGTACTTC
>TRBD1|TRBV7-8|many|TRBJ1-2|14
CASSGTAYNYGYTF
TGTGCCAGCAGCGGGACAGCTTATAACTATGGCTACACCTTC
>NA|TRBV29-1|many|TRBJ2-7|15
CSVESPGDMSYEQYF
TGCAGCGTTGAATCCCCAGGGGATATGTCCTACGAGCAGTACTTC
>NA|TRBV6-2/TRBV6-3|few|TRBJ1-2|14
CASSYSGDGTGYTF
TGTGCCAGCAGTTACTCTGGGGATGGGACGGGCTACACCTTC
>TRBD2|TRBV29-1|many|TRBJ2-7|14
CSVGLAGGQGEQYF
TGCAGCGTTGGACTAGCGGGAGGGCAAGGCGAGCAGTACTTC
>TRBD2|TRBV20-1|many|TRBJ2-1|15
CSARDGTSDFNEQFF
TGCAGTGCTAGAGATGGGACTAGCGACTTCAATGAGCAGTTCTTC
>NA|TRBV4-1|NA|TRBJ1-4|13
CTSSQTVGEKLFF
TGCACCAGCAGTCAAACGGTAGGGGAAAAACTGTTTTTT
>NA|TRBV18|NA|TRBJ1-2|15
CASSPTGTENYGYTF
TGTGCCAGCTCACCAACGGGGACGGAAAACTATGGCTACACCTTC
>TRBD1|TRBV4-1|NA|TRBJ1-4|15
CASSQEGTGGGKLFF
TGCGCCAGCAGCCAAGAAGGGACAGGCGGTGGGAAACTGTTTTTT
>TRBD1|TRBV7-2|NA|TRBJ2-7|14
CASSKQTGSYEQYF
TGTGCCAGCAGCAAACAGACAGGGTCCTACGAGCAGTACTTC
>NA|TRBV27|many|TRBJ2-4|15
CASRPNGPAKNIRYF
TGTGCCAGCAGACCGAACGGGCCAGCCAAAAACATTCGGTACTTC
>NA|TRBV2|many|TRBJ2-1|14
CASSEGARTNEQFF
TGTGCCAGCAGTGAAGGAGCGCGGACCAATGAGCAGTTCTTC
>TRBD2|TRBV6-2/TRBV6-3|NA|TRBJ2-7|16
CASSWTSSGRIYEQYF
TGTGCCAGCAGTTGGACCTCTAGCGGGAGGATCTACGAGCAGTACTTC
>NA|TRBV5-6|NA|TRBJ2-7|14
CASTGTGGLYEQYF
TGTGCCAGCACCGGGACGGGCGGTCTTTACGAGCAGTACTTC
>NA|TRBV6-1|many|TRBJ2-4|15
CASSTRGVAKNIQYF
TGTGCCAGCAGTACCCGTGGGGTAGCCAAAAACATTCAGTACTTC
>TRBD1|TRBV6-2/TRBV6-3|many|TRBJ1-1|15
CASSSSGTGNFEAFF
TGTGCCAGCAGTTCCTCAGGGACAGGCAATTTTGAAGCTTTCTTT
>NA|TRBV2|many|TRBJ2-7|12
CASNPENYEQYF
TGTGCCAGCAACCCTGAAAACTACGAGCAGTACTTC